This entry features one T cell receptor (beta chain) sequence. This sample was included in a study of blood T cell repertoires in COVID-19. At the level of the study: COVID-19 samples collected from the United States, Italy and Spain covered acute and convalescent phases. PBMCs, B-cell-depleted T cells, or T cells were the source of the cDNA or gDNA that made up the material.

CDR1 and CDR2 from the germline V gene are MDHEN and SYDVKM. V lost 3 bases to trimming and J lost 6 bases; unmatched junction nucleotides: 6. This CDR3 is 15 amino acids long. In the source study's methods: From reference gene primer amplification, estimates of nucleated cell counts were derived. Only in-frame clones appear in the TCRdb table, and some are missing; sequencing was by immunoSEQ multiplex PCR. Clone size and V and J calls were adopted from that table, with D and trimming inferred from the DNA. The sample lists 84,000 or so clones, 75% to 85% occurring once. The receptor's source is a woman aged 40-49 years with active or convalescent COVID-19. Material for sequencing was peripheral blood. The rearrangement uses TRBV28 and TRBJ1-5; 9 bases align to TRBD1. The CDR3 nucleotides read TGTGCCAGCAGTTTCGGGACAGGGTTGGGTCAGCCCCAGCATTTT. This sequence encodes CASSFGTGLGQPQHF.